The rows below give T cell receptor beta chains drawn from one sample of a study of T-cell reconstitution after alpha-beta-depleted transplantation in children. TCRdb ran MiXCR on the PCR reads and lists one entry per CDR3 protein. The data contain some 440,000 distinct CDR3 sequences, about 16% of them seen just once; the ten biggest clones take up approximately 29%. This material consisted of PBMCs, mostly from graft donor cells, taken 360 days after TCRalphabeta/CD19-depleted stem cell transplant. These receptor sequences come from a boy under two years old who had a stem cell transplant for Wiskott-Aldrich syndrome, so the T cells may come from the graft donor. CDR3s include the opening cysteine and the closing phenylalanine or tryptophan. The D gene is left open where the match is weak. A row's size may be missing; if present it is once, few, many or a size class.

DNA: TGCAGTGCTAGATCTTTGAAGCGGGAGTTGATAGATACGCAGTATTTT
CDR3: CSARSLKRELIDTQYF
D: TRBD2
J: TRBJ2-3
V: TRBV20-1
size: once

DNA: TGTGCCAGCAGTCGTCGCCCTCACAGGACGAACACCGGGGAGCTGTTTTTT
CDR3: CASSRRPHRTNTGELFF
D: -
J: TRBJ2-2
V: TRBV12-3/TRBV12-4
size: -

DNA: TGCAGCGTTGAATCTGGCGGAGAGACCCAGTACTTC
CDR3: CSVESGGETQYF
D: -
J: TRBJ2-5
V: TRBV29-1
size: -

DNA: TGCGCCAGCAGCCTCGAGGGGGAGCCCTCCTACAATGAGCAGTTCTTC
CDR3: CASSLEGEPSYNEQFF
D: -
J: TRBJ2-1
V: TRBV4-1
size: -

DNA: TGTGCCAGCAGAAGATCGGGGGGGGGCTACGAGCAGTACTTC
CDR3: CASRRSGGGYEQYF
D: TRBD2
J: TRBJ2-7
V: TRBV6-1
size: few

DNA: TGTGCCAGCAGTTTAGAGTCCTGGGTCTTTCCCGGGGAGCAGTACTTC
CDR3: CASSLESWVFPGEQYF
D: -
J: TRBJ2-7
V: TRBV12-3/TRBV12-4
size: few

DNA: TGTGCCACCAGTGAGCTCGGGGGCAGCAATCAGCCCCAGCATTTT
CDR3: CATSELGGSNQPQHF
D: -
J: TRBJ1-5
V: TRBV24-1
size: few

DNA: TGTGCCAGCAGCTCCAGAGTAAGACAGCATACCTCCTACGAGCAGTACTTC
CDR3: CASSSRVRQHTSYEQYF
D: -
J: TRBJ2-7
V: TRBV7-9
size: -

DNA: TGTGCCAGCAGTTTAGACAGTGGAACTGAAGCTTTCTTT
CDR3: CASSLDSGTEAFF
D: -
J: TRBJ1-1
V: TRBV12-3/TRBV12-4
size: few

DNA: TGCGCCAGCAGCCAAGGGACAGGGGCCTTCTATGGCTACACCTTC
CDR3: CASSQGTGAFYGYTF
D: TRBD1
J: TRBJ1-2
V: TRBV4-3
size: -

DNA: TGTGCCAGCACCGGTCGGTGGGGGGAGACCCAGTACTTC
CDR3: CASTGRWGETQYF
D: -
J: TRBJ2-5
V: TRBV12-3/TRBV12-4
size: -

DNA: TGTGCCAGCAGCTTCCGACTAGGGGGGAGCCCCTACGAGCAGTACTTC
CDR3: CASSFRLGGSPYEQYF
D: -
J: TRBJ2-7
V: TRBV11-2
size: few

DNA: TGTGCCAGCAGCGTAGGAAAACAGGGGTGGCACGAGCAGTACTTC
CDR3: CASSVGKQGWHEQYF
D: TRBD1
J: TRBJ2-7
V: TRBV9
size: -

DNA: TGTGCCAGCAGTTTAAAGGGTAGACAGGGATCAGCCTACGAGCAGTACTTC
CDR3: CASSLKGRQGSAYEQYF
D: TRBD1
J: TRBJ2-7
V: TRBV12-3/TRBV12-4
size: -

DNA: TGTGCCAGCAGTTTACGGCGGGGGGACAAACTCAAAAACATTCAGTACTTC
CDR3: CASSLRRGDKLKNIQYF
D: TRBD2
J: TRBJ2-4
V: TRBV27
size: -

DNA: TGTGCCAGCAGCTCCCGGGACAGCGTCTACAATGAGCAGTTCTTC
CDR3: CASSSRDSVYNEQFF
D: TRBD1
J: TRBJ2-1
V: TRBV5-5
size: -

DNA: TGTGCCAGCAGCTTCGAGGACAGTCTGCGACAGTTCTTC
CDR3: CASSFEDSLRQFF
D: -
J: TRBJ2-1
V: TRBV7-9
size: few

DNA: TGTGCCAGCAGCATCCAGGGAGTCCCCTACGAGCAGTACTTC
CDR3: CASSIQGVPYEQYF
D: -
J: TRBJ2-7
V: TRBV9
size: few

DNA: TGCAGTGCTTTTCTAGCGGGAGGAATCGACAATGAGCAGTTCTTC
CDR3: CSAFLAGGIDNEQFF
D: TRBD2
J: TRBJ2-1
V: TRBV20-1
size: few

DNA: TGTGCCAGCAGTCGCCCGCATGGGACTAGCGGGGACAGGGATACGCAGTATTTT
CDR3: CASSRPHGTSGDRDTQYF
D: TRBD2
J: TRBJ2-3
V: TRBV11-1
size: -

DNA: TGCAAACCCGGGACTAGCGGGAGGGCCGATGAGCAGTTCTTC
CDR3: CKPGTSGRADEQFF
D: TRBD2
J: TRBJ2-1
V: TRBV20-1
size: -

DNA: TGCGCCAGCAGCTTACCCTCACTGGGGACGGTGTCCTACAATGAGCAGTTCTTC
CDR3: CASSLPSLGTVSYNEQFF
D: -
J: TRBJ2-1
V: TRBV5-1
size: -

DNA: TGTGCCATCAGTGTTTGGGGGGGAGAAAGTGAAGCTTTCTTT
CDR3: CAISVWGGESEAFF
D: -
J: TRBJ1-1
V: TRBV10-3
size: medium-sized

DNA: TGCAGTGCTAGAGATCCTTGGGGGGCTGGCACCGGGGAGCTGTTTTTT
CDR3: CSARDPWGAGTGELFF
D: -
J: TRBJ2-2
V: TRBV20-1
size: -

DNA: TGTGCCAGCGATACCGGGACTAGGAGGATGGCCAAAAACATTCAGTACTTC
CDR3: CASDTGTRRMAKNIQYF
D: TRBD2
J: TRBJ2-4
V: TRBV28
size: -

DNA: TGTGCCAGCAGCCCCCGGGGTCAGCCTAAAAGTCCGTGTGTCAACGTCCTGACTTTC
CDR3: CASSPRGQPKSPCVNVLTF
D: -
J: TRBJ2-6
V: TRBV3-1
size: -

DNA: TGTGCCATCAGTGAAATGGGGTTCCACGAGCAGTACTTC
CDR3: CAISEMGFHEQYF
D: -
J: TRBJ2-7
V: TRBV10-3
size: -

DNA: TGCAGTGCTAGAGAGGTTCAGGCCTATGAGCAGTTCTTC
CDR3: CSAREVQAYEQFF
D: -
J: TRBJ2-1
V: TRBV20-1
size: many

DNA: TGTGCCAGCAGCCTATGGGCAGGGCTTAATCAGCCCCAGCATTTT
CDR3: CASSLWAGLNQPQHF
D: -
J: TRBJ1-5
V: TRBV6-5
size: -

DNA: TGTGCCAGCAGTTACCGATGGAGCACAGATACGCAGTATTTT
CDR3: CASSYRWSTDTQYF
D: -
J: TRBJ2-3
V: TRBV6-5
size: few

DNA: TGTGCCAGCAGTTTATGGGGGGCCAATGAGCAGTTCTTC
CDR3: CASSLWGANEQFF
D: -
J: TRBJ2-1
V: TRBV12-3/TRBV12-4
size: -

DNA: TGCAGCGTTGGGGGGAGGGCCTTTGATGAGCAGTTCTTC
CDR3: CSVGGRAFDEQFF
D: TRBD2
J: TRBJ2-1
V: TRBV29-1
size: few

DNA: TGTGCCAGCAGCTTGTTAGGTAGTGGGGGCTACGAGCAGTACTTC
CDR3: CASSLLGSGGYEQYF
D: -
J: TRBJ2-7
V: TRBV7-2
size: few

DNA: TGTGCCAGCAGCAAGGGACAGGGGATGGACTACGAGCAGTACTTC
CDR3: CASSKGQGMDYEQYF
D: TRBD1
J: TRBJ2-7
V: TRBV12-3/TRBV12-4
size: -

DNA: TGCAGTGCTAAGACAGGGATCAATCAGCCCCAGCATTTT
CDR3: CSAKTGINQPQHF
D: TRBD1
J: TRBJ1-5
V: TRBV20-1
size: -

DNA: TGCAGCGTTGATACTAGCGGGAGCACAGATACGCAGTATTTT
CDR3: CSVDTSGSTDTQYF
D: TRBD2
J: TRBJ2-3
V: TRBV29-1
size: -

DNA: TGTGCCAGCAGTGTAAGGGCGGTCCGGGGCAATGAGCAGTTCTTC
CDR3: CASSVRAVRGNEQFF
D: -
J: TRBJ2-1
V: TRBV2
size: few

DNA: TGTGCCAGCAGTTTAGAGAGGGGAGCCCAAGAGACCCAGTACTTC
CDR3: CASSLERGAQETQYF
D: -
J: TRBJ2-5
V: TRBV12-3/TRBV12-4
size: -

DNA: TGTGCCAGCAGCCGCTACGAGGGTAATGAAAACATTCAGTACTTC
CDR3: CASSRYEGNENIQYF
D: -
J: TRBJ2-4
V: TRBV27
size: -

DNA: TGTGCCACCAGTGATTTGGAGGGAGGGCCCACAGATACGCAGTATTTT
CDR3: CATSDLEGGPTDTQYF
D: TRBD2
J: TRBJ2-3
V: TRBV24-1
size: -

DNA: TGTGCCAGCAGCTTAACCGGGAGTTCTGAAGCTTTCTTT
CDR3: CASSLTGSSEAFF
D: -
J: TRBJ1-1
V: TRBV7-7
size: -

DNA: TGCGCCAGCAGCCAAAGGACCGGGACTAGCGGGGGGAGCACAGATACGCAGTATTTT
CDR3: CASSQRTGTSGGSTDTQYF
D: TRBD2
J: TRBJ2-3
V: TRBV4-1
size: few

DNA: TGCAGTGCTAGATTGGCAGTGGACTATGGCTACACCTTC
CDR3: CSARLAVDYGYTF
D: -
J: TRBJ1-2
V: TRBV20-1
size: many

DNA: TGCAGCGTTTCGGGTCTCCTGAACACTGAAGCTTTCTTT
CDR3: CSVSGLLNTEAFF
D: -
J: TRBJ1-1
V: TRBV29-1
size: -

DNA: TGTGCCATCAGGGGGGGATTCAATTCACCCCTCCACTTT
CDR3: CAIRGGFNSPLHF
D: -
J: TRBJ1-6
V: TRBV10-3
size: -

DNA: TGTGCCAGCTCACCACCGACGGACCATTCACCCCTCCACTTT
CDR3: CASSPPTDHSPLHF
D: -
J: TRBJ1-6
V: TRBV18
size: few

DNA: TGTGCCAGCAGTTCCCGACAGATTCTGAACACTGAAGCTTTCTTT
CDR3: CASSSRQILNTEAFF
D: -
J: TRBJ1-1
V: TRBV27
size: many

DNA: TGCGCCAGCAGCCAAATTCCGGGACAGGGATCAGATACGCAGTATTTT
CDR3: CASSQIPGQGSDTQYF
D: TRBD1
J: TRBJ2-3
V: TRBV4-3
size: -

DNA: TGTGCCACCTCGGTTCGAGGGGGGAAAAGCACAGATACGCAGTATTTT
CDR3: CATSVRGGKSTDTQYF
D: -
J: TRBJ2-3
V: TRBV10-3
size: -